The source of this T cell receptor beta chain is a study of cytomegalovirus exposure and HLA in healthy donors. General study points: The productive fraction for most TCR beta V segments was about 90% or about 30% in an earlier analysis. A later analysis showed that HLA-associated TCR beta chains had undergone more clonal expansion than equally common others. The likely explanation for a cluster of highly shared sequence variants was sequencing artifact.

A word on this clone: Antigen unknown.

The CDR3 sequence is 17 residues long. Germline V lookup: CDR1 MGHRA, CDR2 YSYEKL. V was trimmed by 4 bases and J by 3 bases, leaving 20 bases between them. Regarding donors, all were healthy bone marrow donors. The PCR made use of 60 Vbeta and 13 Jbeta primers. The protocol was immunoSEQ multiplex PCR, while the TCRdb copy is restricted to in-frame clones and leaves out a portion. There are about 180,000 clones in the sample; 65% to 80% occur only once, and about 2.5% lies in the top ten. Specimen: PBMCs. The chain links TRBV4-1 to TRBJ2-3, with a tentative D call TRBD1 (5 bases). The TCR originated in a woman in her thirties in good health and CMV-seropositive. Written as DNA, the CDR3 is TGCGCCAGCAGCCGCAGGGCAGGTGAAATTGGTACAGATACGCAGTATTTT. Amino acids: CASSRRAGEIGTDTQYF.